This TCR beta chain came from a study of blood T cell repertoires in COVID-19. At the level of the study: The cDNA or gDNA used as material had been derived from T cells, B-cell-depleted T cells, or PBMCs.

How the authors handled the data: Cell counts per sample came from amplifying reference gene primers. Profiling relied on immunoSEQ multiplex PCR, and the TCRdb table lists in-frame clones only, not all of them. V, J and clone size derive from that table, while D and trimming were established from the DNA sequence. The repertoire holds some 100,000 clones, with 84% as singletons. The V and J ends lost 6 bases and 5 bases, in that order; junction bases with no gene match: 0. This CDR3 comprises 13 residues. Germline V gives CDR1 ENHRY, CDR2 SYGVKD. The sample was peripheral blood. The clonotype originates from a woman in her sixties with acute or convalescent COVID-19. The chain has TRBV10-3 and TRBJ2-1; 11 bases match TRBD1. This CDR3 is CAIRGQGDNEQFF. The CDR3 DNA reads TGTGCCATCAGGGGACAGGGGGACAATGAGCAGTTCTTC.